This T cell receptor (beta chain) was sequenced for a study of shared T cell receptors in the human thymus. The method was immunoSEQ multiplex PCR; TCRdb's version includes in-frame clones alone and lacks a portion of them. The sample comprises about 660,000 clones, roughly 86% of which are singletons, and about 0.0094% rests with the top ten. The germline V gene encodes CDR1 LGHNA and CDR2 YSLEER. V was pared by 0 bases and J by 3 bases, with 6 bases of the junction left unmatched. The CDR3 spans 16 residues. This same sample was also part of a study on human thymus T cells. In that study: Infants served as donors; they were healthy and Finnish and were having corrective surgery for congenital heart defects. Thymic tissue was derived from resections collected during corrective heart surgery. A high degree of thymic repertoire overlap among unrelated individuals was reported in related research.

This clonotype originated in a boy younger than two with a congenital heart defect. The source material was thymocytes. V is TRBV4-3 and J is TRBJ2-7; 9 bases map to TRBD1. The CDR3 loop is CASSQDRDREFYEQYF. CDR3 DNA: TGCGCCAGCAGCCAAGATAGGGACAGGGAGTTCTACGAGCAGTACTTC.